A single sample gave rise to the 5 T cell receptor beta chains below, sequenced in a study of shared clonotypes between healthy human individuals. Clones were read by immunoSEQ multiplex PCR, and TCRdb kept only the in-frame ones, dropping some. The sample carries 800,000 or so clones, roughly 96% recorded once. CD8 cells regarded as naive lacked CD45RO, were positively chosen for CCR7, and omitted terminally differentiated effector memory CD45RA+ cells. Specimen: naive CD8+ T cells sorted from blood. These receptors were taken from a man aged 25-45 years in good health.

The CDR3 DNA sequence: TGTGCCAGCAGTTTCTTCAGGGTCGGCAATGAAAAACTGTTTTTT. It encodes CASSFFRVGNEKLFF. The V and J genes are TRBV28 and TRBJ1-4, with a possible D match to TRBD1 (5 bases). This CDR3 has 15 amino acids. V was clipped by 3 bases and J by 5 bases, with 13 bases between them. The germline CDR1 and CDR2 sequences are MDHEN and SYDVKM.

A note on this clone: Within the sample, other DNA sequences also encode this same CDR3. The chain combines TRBV27 with TRBJ2-1; 12 positions match TRBD2. V trimming: 4 bases; J trimming: 6 bases; junction bases outside the gene matches: 4. Germline CDR1 is MNHEY and CDR2 is SMNVEV (reference sequence). The CDR3 covers 15 residues. CDR3 loop: CASSSGTSGLNEQFF. As DNA, the CDR3 is TGTGCCAGCAGTTCCGGGACTAGCGGGCTCAATGAGCAGTTCTTC.

The genes are TRBV7-8 and TRBJ2-7, with D possibly TRBD2 on 6 matching bases. Germline CDR1 reads SGHVS; CDR2 reads FQNEAQ. Between the trimmed V and J ends, which lost 5 bases and 4 bases, there was a span of 9 bases. This CDR3 contains 12 residues. In nucleotides, the CDR3 is TGTGCCAGCAGCCCGGGACTTTACGAGCAGTACTTC. Translated: CASSPGLYEQYF.

V is TRBV7-2 and J is TRBJ2-4; D could derive from TRBD1 or TRBD2 (5 bases each). V lost 5 bases, J lost 6 bases, and 11 bases lay in between. The germline V gene has CDR1 SGHTA and CDR2 FQGNSA. The CDR3 has 13 amino acids. The CDR3: CASSGLGPNIQYF. The CDR3 region has the DNA TGTGCCAGCAGCGGACTGGGACCAAACATTCAGTACTTC.

This clone was recorded only once. CDR3 DNA sequence: TGTGCCACCGCGATATCTCGTGGCGAGCAGTACTTC. Its translation: CATAISRGEQYF. The rearrangement links TRBV27 to TRBJ2-7; D is unclear. The V end lost 10 bases, the J end lost 6 bases, and 16 bases lay between the germline ends. Germline V gene lookup returns CDR1 MNHEY and CDR2 SMNVEV (reference sequence). The CDR3 runs 12 residues.